This T cell receptor beta chain comes out of a study of OX40 agonist ivuxolimab in advanced cancers. Unmatched junction bases numbered 5, after V lost 3 bases and J lost 10 bases. Per the germline V gene, CDR1 is MGHRA and CDR2 is YSYEKL. The CDR3 has 14 amino acids. Some clones are missing from TCRdb's copy, which holds only in-frame ones; the method was immunoSEQ multiplex PCR. The repertoire holds 40,000 to 60,000 clones, with under 90% as singletons. Sequenced here: CD4+ or CD8+ T cells sorted from blood, sampled in a trial of the OX40 agonist ivuxolimab. The chain uses TRBV4-1 and TRBJ1-3, with 11 bases lining up with TRBD1. This clonotype originated in an adult with an advanced solid tumor such as melanoma, head and neck, liver or kidney cancer. The CDR3 sequence is CASSHGQGAQTIYF. The DNA of the CDR3 is TGCGCCAGCAGCCATGGACAGGGGGCCCAAACCATATATTTT.